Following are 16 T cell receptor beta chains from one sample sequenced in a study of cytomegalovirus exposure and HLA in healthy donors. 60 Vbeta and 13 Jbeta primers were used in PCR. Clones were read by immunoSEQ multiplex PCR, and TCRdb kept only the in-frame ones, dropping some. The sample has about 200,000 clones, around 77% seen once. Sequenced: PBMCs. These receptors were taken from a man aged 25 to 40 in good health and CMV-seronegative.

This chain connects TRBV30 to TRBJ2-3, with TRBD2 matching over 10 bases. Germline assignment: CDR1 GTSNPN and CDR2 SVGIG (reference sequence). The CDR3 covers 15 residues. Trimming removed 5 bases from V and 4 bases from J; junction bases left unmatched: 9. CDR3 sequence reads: CAWAVKAGGADTQYF. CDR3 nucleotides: TGTGCCTGGGCGGTCAAAGCGGGAGGGGCAGATACGCAGTATTTT. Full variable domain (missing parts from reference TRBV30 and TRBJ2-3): SQTIHQWPATLVQPVGSPLSLECTVEGTSNPNLYWYRQAAGRGLQLLFYSVGIGQISSEVPQNLSASRPQDRQFILSSKKLLLSDSGFYLCAWAVKAGGADTQYFGPGTRLTVL.

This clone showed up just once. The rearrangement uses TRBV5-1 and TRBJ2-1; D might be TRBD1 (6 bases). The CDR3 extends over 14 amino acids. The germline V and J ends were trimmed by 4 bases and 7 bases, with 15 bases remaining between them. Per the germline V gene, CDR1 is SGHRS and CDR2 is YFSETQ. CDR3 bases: TGCGCCAGCAGCGTCACAGGGCCGGGTAATGAGCAGTTCTTC. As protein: CASSVTGPGNEQFF. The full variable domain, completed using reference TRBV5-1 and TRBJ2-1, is KAGVTQTPRYLIKTRGQQVTLSCSPISGHRSVSWYQQTPGQGLQFLFEYFSETQRNKGNFPGRFSGRQFSNSRSEMNVSTLELGDSALYLCASSVTGPGNEQFFGPGTRLTVL.

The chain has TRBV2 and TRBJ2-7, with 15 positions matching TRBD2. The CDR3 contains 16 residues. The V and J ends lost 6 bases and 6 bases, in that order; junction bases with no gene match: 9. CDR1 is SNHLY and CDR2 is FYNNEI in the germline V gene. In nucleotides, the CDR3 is TGTGCCAGCAGCTTCGGACTAGCGGGAGGGCTCGGCGAGCAGTACTTC. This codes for CASSFGLAGGLGEQYF.

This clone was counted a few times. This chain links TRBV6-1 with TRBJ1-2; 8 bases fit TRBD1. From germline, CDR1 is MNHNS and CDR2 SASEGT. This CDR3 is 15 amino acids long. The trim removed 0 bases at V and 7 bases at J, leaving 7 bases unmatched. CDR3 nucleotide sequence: TGTGCCAGCAGTGAAGCGGACAGGGTTAGGGGTGGCTACACCTTC. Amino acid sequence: CASSEADRVRGGYTF.

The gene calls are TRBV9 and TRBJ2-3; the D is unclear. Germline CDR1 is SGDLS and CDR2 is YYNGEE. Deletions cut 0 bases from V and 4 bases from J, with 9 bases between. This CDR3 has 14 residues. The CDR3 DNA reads TGTGCCAGCAGCGTAGGAGCGATCTCAGATACGCAGTATTTT. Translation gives CASSVGAISDTQYF.

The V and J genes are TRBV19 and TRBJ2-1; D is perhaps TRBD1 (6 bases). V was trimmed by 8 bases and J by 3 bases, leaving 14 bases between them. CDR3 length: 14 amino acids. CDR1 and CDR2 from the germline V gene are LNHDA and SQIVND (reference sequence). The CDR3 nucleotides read TGTGCCAGTCAGACAGGTTCTTTCTACAATGAGCAGTTCTTC. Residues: CASQTGSFYNEQFF.

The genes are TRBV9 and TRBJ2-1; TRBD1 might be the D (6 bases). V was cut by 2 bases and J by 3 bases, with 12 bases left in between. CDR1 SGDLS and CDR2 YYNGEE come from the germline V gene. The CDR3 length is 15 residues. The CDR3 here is CASSVTGQYYNEQFF. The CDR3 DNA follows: TGTGCCAGCAGCGTGACGGGACAATACTACAATGAGCAGTTCTTC.

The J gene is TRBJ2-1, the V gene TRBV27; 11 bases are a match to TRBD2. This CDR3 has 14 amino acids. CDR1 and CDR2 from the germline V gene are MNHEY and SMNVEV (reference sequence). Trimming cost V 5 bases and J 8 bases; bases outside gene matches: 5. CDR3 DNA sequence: TGTGCCAGCAGTCCTAGCGGGAGGTGGTATGAGCAGTTCTTC. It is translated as CASSPSGRWYEQFF.

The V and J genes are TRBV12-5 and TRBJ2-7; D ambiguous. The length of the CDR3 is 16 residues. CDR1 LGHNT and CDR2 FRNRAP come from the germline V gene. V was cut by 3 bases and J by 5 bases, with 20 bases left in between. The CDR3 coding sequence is TGTGCTAGTGGTTTTATGCGCTCCTATGCGAGGCACGAGCAGTACTTC. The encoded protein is CASGFMRSYARHEQYF.

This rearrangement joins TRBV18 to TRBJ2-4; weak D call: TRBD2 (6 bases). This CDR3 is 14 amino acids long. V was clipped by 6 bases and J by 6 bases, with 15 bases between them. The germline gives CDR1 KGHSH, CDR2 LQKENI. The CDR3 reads CASSPDLGGNIQYF. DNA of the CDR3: TGTGCCAGCTCCCCGGACCTGGGGGGAAACATTCAGTACTTC.

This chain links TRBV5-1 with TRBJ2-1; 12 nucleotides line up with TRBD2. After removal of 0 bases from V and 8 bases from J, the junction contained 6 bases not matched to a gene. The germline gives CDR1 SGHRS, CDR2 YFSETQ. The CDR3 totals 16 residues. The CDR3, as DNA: TGCGCCAGCAGCTTGGCTTCTAGCGGGAGGGCCGATGAGCAGTTCTTC. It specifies CASSLASSGRADEQFF. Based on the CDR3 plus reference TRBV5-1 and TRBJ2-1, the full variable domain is KAGVTQTPRYLIKTRGQQVTLSCSPISGHRSVSWYQQTPGQGLQFLFEYFSETQRNKGNFPGRFSGRQFSNSRSEMNVSTLELGDSALYLCASSLASSGRADEQFFGPGTRLTVL.

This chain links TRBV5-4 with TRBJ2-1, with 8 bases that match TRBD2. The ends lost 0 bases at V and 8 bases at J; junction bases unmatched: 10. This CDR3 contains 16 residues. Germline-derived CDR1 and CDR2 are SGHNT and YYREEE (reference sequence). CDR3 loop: CASSLAFSGNTDEQFF. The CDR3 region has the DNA TGTGCCAGCAGCTTGGCCTTTAGCGGGAATACCGATGAGCAGTTCTTC.

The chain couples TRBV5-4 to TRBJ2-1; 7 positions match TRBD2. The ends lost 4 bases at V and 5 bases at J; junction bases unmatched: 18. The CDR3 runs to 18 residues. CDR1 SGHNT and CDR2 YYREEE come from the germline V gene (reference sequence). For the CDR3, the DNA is TGTGCCAGCAGCCCGGCTGGAGCGGGAAGGGTCGGGCACAATGAGCAGTTCTTC. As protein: CASSPAGAGRVGHNEQFF.

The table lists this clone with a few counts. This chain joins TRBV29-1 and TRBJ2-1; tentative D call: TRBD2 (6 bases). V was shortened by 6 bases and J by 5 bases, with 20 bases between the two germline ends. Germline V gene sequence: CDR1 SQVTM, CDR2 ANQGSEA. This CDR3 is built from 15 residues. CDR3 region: CSVDANRDSDNEQFF. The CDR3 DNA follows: TGCAGCGTGGACGCAAACCGGGACTCAGACAATGAGCAGTTCTTC.

The CDR3 bases are TGTGCCAGCACCTCCGACAGGGGGCTCACTGAAGCTTTCTTT. Its translation: CASTSDRGLTEAFF. The V and J genes are TRBV6-5 and TRBJ1-1, with 10 bases fitting TRBD1. The CDR3 is 14 amino acids. Germline V CDR1 and CDR2: MNHEY, SVGAGI. The junction had 6 bases not matched to a gene; V was cut back by 7 bases and J by 4 bases.

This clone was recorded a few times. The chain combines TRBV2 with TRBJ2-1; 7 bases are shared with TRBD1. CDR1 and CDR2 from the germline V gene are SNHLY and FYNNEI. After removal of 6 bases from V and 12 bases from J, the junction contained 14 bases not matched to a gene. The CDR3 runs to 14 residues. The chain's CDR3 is CASSLRDAPGGQFF. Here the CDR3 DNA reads TGTGCCAGCAGCCTCCGGGACGCTCCAGGGGGGCAGTTCTTC.